This TCR beta chain was sequenced during a study of blood T cell repertoires in COVID-19. This clone was counted a single time. Using immunoSEQ multiplex PCR, the repertoire was profiled, and TCRdb retains in-frame clones only, with some absent. The data show 250,000 or so clones, more than 85% seen once. Sequenced sample: PBMCs or T cells enriched from blood (not recorded which). The receptor comes from a man between 35 and 55 years old who had been exposed to COVID-19.

This CDR3 is CASMSDRSNEKLFF. As DNA, the CDR3 is TGTGCCAGCATGTCGGACAGGAGTAATGAAAAACTGTTTTTT. V gene TRBV5-4 combines with J gene TRBJ1-4; 7 nucleotides agree with TRBD1. This CDR3 spans 14 amino acids. After removal of 6 bases from V and 4 bases from J, the junction contained 6 bases not matched to a gene. Germline V CDR1 and CDR2: SGHNT, YYREEE (reference sequence).